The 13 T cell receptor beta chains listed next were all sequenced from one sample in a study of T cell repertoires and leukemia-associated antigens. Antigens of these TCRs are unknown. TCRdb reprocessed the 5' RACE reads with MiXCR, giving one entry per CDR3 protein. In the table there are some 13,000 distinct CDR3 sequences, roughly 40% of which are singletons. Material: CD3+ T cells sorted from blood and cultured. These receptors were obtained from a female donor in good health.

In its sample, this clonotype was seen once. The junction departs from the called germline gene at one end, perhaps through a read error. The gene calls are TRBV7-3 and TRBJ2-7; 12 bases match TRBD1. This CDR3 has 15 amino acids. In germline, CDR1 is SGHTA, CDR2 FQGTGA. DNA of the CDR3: TGTGCCAGCCGCTTAAGTGGGACAGGGGGCTACGGGCAGTACTTC. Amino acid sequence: CASRLSGTGGYGQYF.

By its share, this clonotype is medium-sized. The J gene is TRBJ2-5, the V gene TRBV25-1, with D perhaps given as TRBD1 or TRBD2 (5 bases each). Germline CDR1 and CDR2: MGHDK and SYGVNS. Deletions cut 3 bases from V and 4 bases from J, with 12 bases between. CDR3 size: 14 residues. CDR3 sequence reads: CASSEIAGAETQYF. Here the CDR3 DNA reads TGTGCCAGCAGTGAGATAGCCGGGGCAGAGACCCAGTACTTC. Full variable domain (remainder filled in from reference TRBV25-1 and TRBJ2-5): EADIYQTPRYLVIGTGKKITLECSQTMGHDKMYWYQQDPGMELHLIHYSYGVNSTEKGDLSSESTVSRIRTEHFPLTLESARPSHTSQYLCASSEIAGAETQYFGPGTRLLVL.

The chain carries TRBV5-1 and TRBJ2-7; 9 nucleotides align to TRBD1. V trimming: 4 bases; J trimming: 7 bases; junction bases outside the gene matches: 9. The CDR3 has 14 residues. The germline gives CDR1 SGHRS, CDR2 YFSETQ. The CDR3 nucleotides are TGCGCCAGCAGCGTTACCGGGACAGGGTATGAGCAGTACTTC. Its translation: CASSVTGTGYEQYF.

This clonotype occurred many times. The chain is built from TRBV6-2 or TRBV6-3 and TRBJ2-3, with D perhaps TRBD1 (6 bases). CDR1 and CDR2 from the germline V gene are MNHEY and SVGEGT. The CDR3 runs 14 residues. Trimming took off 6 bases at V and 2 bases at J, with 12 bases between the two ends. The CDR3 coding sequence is TGTGCCAGCAGCGGACAGACTCACACAGATACGCAGTATTTT. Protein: CASSGQTHTDTQYF.

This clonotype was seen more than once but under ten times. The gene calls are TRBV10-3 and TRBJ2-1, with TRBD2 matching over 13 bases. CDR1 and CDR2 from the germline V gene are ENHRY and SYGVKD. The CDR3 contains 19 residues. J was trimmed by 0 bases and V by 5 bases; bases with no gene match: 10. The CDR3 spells CAISKRGLAGPYSYNEQFF. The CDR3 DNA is TGTGCCATCAGTAAACGGGGACTAGCGGGACCATACTCCTACAATGAGCAGTTCTTC.

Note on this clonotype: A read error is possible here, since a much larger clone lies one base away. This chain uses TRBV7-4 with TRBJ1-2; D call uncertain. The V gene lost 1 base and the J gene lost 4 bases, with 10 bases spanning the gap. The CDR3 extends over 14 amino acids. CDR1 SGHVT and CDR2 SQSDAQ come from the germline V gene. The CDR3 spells CASSLGPKSYGYTF. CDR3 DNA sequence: TGTGCCAGCAGCTTAGGACCAAAGAGCTATGGCTACACCTTC. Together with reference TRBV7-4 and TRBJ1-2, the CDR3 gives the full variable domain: GAGVSQSPRYKVAKRGRDVALRCDSISGHVTLYWYRQTLGQGSEVLTYSQSDAQRDKSGRPSGRFSAERPERSVSTLKIQRTEQGDSAVYLCASSLGPKSYGYTFGSGTRLTVV.

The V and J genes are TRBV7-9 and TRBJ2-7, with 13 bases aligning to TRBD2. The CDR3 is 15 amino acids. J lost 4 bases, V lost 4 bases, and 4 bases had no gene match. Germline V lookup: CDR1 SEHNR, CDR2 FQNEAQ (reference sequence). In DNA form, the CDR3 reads TGTGCCAGCAGCTCCGGGACTAGCGGGATATACGAGCAGTACTTC. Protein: CASSSGTSGIYEQYF.

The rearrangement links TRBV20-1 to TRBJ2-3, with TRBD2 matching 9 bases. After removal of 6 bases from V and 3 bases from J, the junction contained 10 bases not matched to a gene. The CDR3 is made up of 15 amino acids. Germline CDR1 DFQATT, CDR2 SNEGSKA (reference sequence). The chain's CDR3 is CSARPLAGLTDTQYF. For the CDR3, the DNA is TGCAGTGCCAGACCTCTAGCGGGGTTAACAGATACGCAGTATTTT.

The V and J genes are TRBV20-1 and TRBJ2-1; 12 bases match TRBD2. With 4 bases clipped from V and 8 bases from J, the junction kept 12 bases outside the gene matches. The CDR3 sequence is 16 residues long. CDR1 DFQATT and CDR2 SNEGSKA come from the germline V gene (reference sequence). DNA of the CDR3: TGCAGTGCTACAGTCCTTTCTAGCGGGAGGGCCTATGAGCAGTTCTTC. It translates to CSATVLSSGRAYEQFF.

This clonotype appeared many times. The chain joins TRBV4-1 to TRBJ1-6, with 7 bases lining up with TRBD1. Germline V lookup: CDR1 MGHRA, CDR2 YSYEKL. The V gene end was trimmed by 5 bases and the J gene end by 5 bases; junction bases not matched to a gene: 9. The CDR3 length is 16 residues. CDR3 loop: CASSYTWDRDNSPLHF. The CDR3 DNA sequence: TGCGCCAGCAGCTACACCTGGGACAGAGATAATTCACCCCTCCACTTT.

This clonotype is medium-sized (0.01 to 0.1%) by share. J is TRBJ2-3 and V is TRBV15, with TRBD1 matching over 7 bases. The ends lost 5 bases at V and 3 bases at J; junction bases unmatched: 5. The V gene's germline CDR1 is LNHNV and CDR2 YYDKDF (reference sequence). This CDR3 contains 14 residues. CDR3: CATSARQGTDTQYF. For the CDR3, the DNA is TGTGCCACCAGCGCTCGACAGGGAACAGATACGCAGTATTTT.

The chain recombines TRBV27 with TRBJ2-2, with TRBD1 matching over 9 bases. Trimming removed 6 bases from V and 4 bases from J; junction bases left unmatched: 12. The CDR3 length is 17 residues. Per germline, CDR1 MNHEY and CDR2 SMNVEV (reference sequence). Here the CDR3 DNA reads TGTGCCAGCAGCCCACTGCCCCCGGGACAGGGCACCGGGGAGCTGTTTTTT. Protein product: CASSPLPPGQGTGELFF.

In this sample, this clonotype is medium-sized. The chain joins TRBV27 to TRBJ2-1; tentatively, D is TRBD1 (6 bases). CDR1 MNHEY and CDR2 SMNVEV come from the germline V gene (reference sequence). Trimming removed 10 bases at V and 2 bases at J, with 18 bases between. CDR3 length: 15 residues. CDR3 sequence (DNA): TGTGCCACCGCTGCCCAGGGGCCTACCTACAATGAGCAGTTCTTC. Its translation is CATAAQGPTYNEQFF.